The clone carrying this TCR beta chain came up a few times. Its antigen remains unidentified. Unmatched junction bases numbered 6, after V lost 5 bases and J lost 4 bases. This CDR3 region has 14 residues. Germline lookup yields CDR1 SQVTM and CDR2 ANQGSEA. This sample was taken from a study of identical twins. Study results and caveats: Cord blood beta clonotypes present at high abundance carried fewer insertions; no such pattern appeared in memory repertoires. Within twin pairs, the out-of-frame alpha sequences they shared showed excess low generation probability. It was possible that invariant MAIT and iNKT cells partly confounded the zero-insertion analyses.

Via MiXCR, TCRdb re-called the 5' RACE reads, giving one row per CDR3 protein. This sample has 510,000 or so distinct CDR3 sequences, with approximately 14% found just once. These data were also filed under a second study, of yellow fever vaccine responses in identical twins. From that second work: Vaccine T cell responses of twins reportedly seemed partly convergent and partly personalized.

Source material: CD4+ T cells sorted from blood. The chain has TRBV29-1 and TRBJ2-3, with 10 bases that match TRBD1. This TCR was recovered from a young woman in good health. The CDR3 bases are TGCAGCGTTTTACGACAGGGGGCCGCAGATACGCAGTATTTT. Amino acids: CSVLRQGAADTQYF.